The next 12 T cell receptor beta chains were all read from a single sample in a study of Tregs in tolerant kidney transplant recipients (dated by TCRdb to the late 2010s). To prepare the library, the immunoSEQ multiplex PCR assay was applied. TCRdb limited this immuneACCESS table to in-frame rearrangements with V and J called. A share of clones is missing; checked studies link under half to unresolved V genes, and the rest is unexplained. The sample table holds about 240,000 clones, of which 84% were seen once. The ten largest clonotypes hold 0.5% to 0.65% of the sample. Sequenced: CD4+ T cells from blood. These receptors all come from a human donor in good health.

The chain joins TRBV2 to TRBJ2-7, with 14 bases matching TRBD2. The CDR3 covers 17 residues. V dropped 3 bases and J dropped 5; count of bases not matched to a gene: 9. Germline V gene lookup returns CDR1 SNHLY and CDR2 FYNNEI. The CDR3 protein is CASSEMWTSGRSHEQYF. The CDR3, as DNA: TGTGCCAGCAGTGAGATGTGGACTAGCGGGAGGTCACACGAGCAGTACTTC.

This clone appeared a single time. The chain carries TRBV6-4 and TRBJ2-7, with D uncertain. The V gene's germline CDR1 is MRHNA and CDR2 SNTAGT. The CDR3 consists of 13 residues. Trimming pared 6 bases from V and 9 bases from J, leaving 18 bases between. CDR3 DNA sequence: TGTGCCAGCAGGACCGGACCCGTTAGTTCGCAGTACTTC. Translating it yields CASRTGPVSSQYF.

The chain recombines TRBV2 with TRBJ2-3; no clear D gene. The length of the CDR3 is 13 residues. CDR1 and CDR2 from the germline V gene are SNHLY and FYNNEI. The V end lost 5 bases, the J end lost 0 bases, and 6 bases lay between the germline ends. Here the CDR3 reads CASSRRSTDTQYF. In nucleotides, the CDR3 is TGTGCCAGCAGTCGACGCAGCACAGATACGCAGTATTTT.

The DNA for the CDR3 is TGTGCCAGCAGTTTAGGAAGCAATCAGCCCCAGCATTTT. Encoded protein: CASSLGSNQPQHF. This chain uses TRBV28 with TRBJ1-5, with unresolved D. V lost 2 bases to trimming and J lost 1 base, with 3 bases between them. CDR1 is MDHEN, CDR2 SYDVKM, per germline. The CDR3 runs 13 residues.

The chain links TRBV13 to TRBJ2-7, with no clear D. With 0 bases removed from V and 2 bases from J, the gap between germline ends came to 8 bases. This CDR3 comprises 14 residues. CDR1 PRHDT and CDR2 FYEKMQ come from the germline V gene (reference sequence). The CDR3 region has the DNA TGTGCCAGCAGCTTAGGCGGCCCCGCCTACGAGCAGTACTTC. Amino acids: CASSLGGPAYEQYF.

This chain uses TRBV6-6 with TRBJ2-5; no firm D call. Trimming removed 8 bases from V and 5 bases from J, with 3 bases in between. This CDR3 has 9 amino acids. Germline V gives CDR1 MNHNY, CDR2 SVGAGI (reference sequence). The DNA for the CDR3 is TGTGCCAGCGGCGAGACCCAGTACTTC. It yields the protein CASGETQYF.

The rearrangement joins TRBV7-2 to TRBJ2-5; 9 bases match TRBD2. Germline V CDR1 and CDR2: SGHTA, FQGNSA. The CDR3 totals 18 residues. Losses at the gene ends were 1 base for V and 4 bases for J; bases not matched to a gene: 13. The CDR3 protein is CASSLGQIAGVSRETQYF. The DNA of the CDR3 is TGTGCCAGCAGCTTAGGGCAAATAGCGGGAGTTAGCCGAGAGACCCAGTACTTC.

The chain links TRBV5-1 to TRBJ2-1; 10 bases are shared with TRBD2. In germline, CDR1 is SGHRS, CDR2 YFSETQ. Trimming at V came to 0 bases and at J to 2 bases, leaving 14 bases not matched to a gene. The CDR3 is made up of 20 amino acids. CDR3 nucleotides: TGCGCCAGCAGCTTGGTCCCTCCAGCGGGAGGGCCGGGAACCTACAATGAGCAGTTCTTC. It is translated as CASSLVPPAGGPGTYNEQFF.

This clone was seen only once. The CDR3, as DNA: TGTGCCAGCAGTGGGACAGACAGGGGTTCAGCGGGAGTTCGCGCAGATACGCAGTATTTT. This encodes CASSGTDRGSAGVRADTQYF. The V gene is TRBV6-1, the J gene TRBJ2-3; D may be TRBD1 or TRBD2 (8 bases each). Germline V gene sequence: CDR1 MNHNS, CDR2 SASEGT. There are 20 residues in the CDR3. V lost 4 bases, J lost 4 bases, and 30 bases lay in between.

The chain is built from TRBV6-1 and TRBJ1-1, with D uncertain. The CDR3 loop spans 16 amino acids. V gave up 3 bases and J gave up 3 bases, with 17 bases separating them. CDR1 and CDR2 (germline): MNHNS, SASEGT. Here the CDR3 DNA reads TGTGCCAGCAGTGATTCTTGGTGGGGTGGGTACACTGAAGCTTTCTTT. Protein product: CASSDSWWGGYTEAFF.

The genes are TRBV2 and TRBJ2-4, with 9 bases that match TRBD1. J was trimmed by 0 bases and V by 7 bases; bases with no gene match: 7. The CDR3 covers 16 residues. CDR1 SNHLY and CDR2 FYNNEI come from the germline V gene. CDR3 bases: TGTGCCAGCATGCGGGGACAGGGTTTAGCCAAAAACATTCAGTACTTC. Translation: CASMRGQGLAKNIQYF.

The V gene is TRBV5-1, the J gene TRBJ2-7; D may be TRBD1 or TRBD2 (5 bases each). Trimming shortened V by 4 bases and J by 2 bases, and 16 bases separated the two germline ends. The V gene's germline CDR1 is SGHRS and CDR2 YFSETQ. This CDR3 spans 15 amino acids. CDR3 nucleotides: TGCGCCAGCAGCCCGGGGCCCTCAGGGACCTACGAGCAGTACTTC. Protein product: CASSPGPSGTYEQYF.